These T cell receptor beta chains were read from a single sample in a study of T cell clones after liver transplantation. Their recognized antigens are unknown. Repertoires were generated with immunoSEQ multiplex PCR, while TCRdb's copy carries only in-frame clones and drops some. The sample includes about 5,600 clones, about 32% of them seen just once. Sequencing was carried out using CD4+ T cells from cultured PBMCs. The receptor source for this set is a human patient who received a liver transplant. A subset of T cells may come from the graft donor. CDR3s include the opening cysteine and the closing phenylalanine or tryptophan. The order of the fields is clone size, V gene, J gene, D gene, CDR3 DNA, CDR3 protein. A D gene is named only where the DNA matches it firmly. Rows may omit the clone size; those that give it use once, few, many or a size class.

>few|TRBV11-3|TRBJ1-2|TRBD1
TGTGCCAGCAGCACACCGACAGGGTCGGGTGGCTACACCTTC
CASSTPTGSGGYTF
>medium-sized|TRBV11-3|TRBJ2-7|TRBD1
TGTGCCAGCAGCCCGAATCAGGGGGCCCAGGGCGAGCAGTACTTC
CASSPNQGAQGEQYF
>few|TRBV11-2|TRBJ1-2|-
TGTGCCAGCAGCTTAGGACCCTATGGCTACACCTTC
CASSLGPYGYTF
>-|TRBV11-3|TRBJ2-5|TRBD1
TGTGCCAGCAGCTTAGATGGGAGACAGGGAGAGACCCAGTACTTC
CASSLDGRQGETQYF
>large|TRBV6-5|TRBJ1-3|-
TGTGCCAGCACTTGGTCCCTCTCTGGAAACACCATATATTTT
CASTWSLSGNTIYF
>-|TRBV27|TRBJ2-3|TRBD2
TGTGCCACCCGGACTAGCGGGAGCCGGGATACGCAGTATTTT
CATRTSGSRDTQYF
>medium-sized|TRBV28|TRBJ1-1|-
TGTGCTCTAAGGGGGTGGGGCACTGAAGCTTTCTTT
CALRGWGTEAFF
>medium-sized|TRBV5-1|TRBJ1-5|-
TGCGCCAGCAGCTTGACGGGTCGCACAAATCAGCCCCAGCATTTT
CASSLTGRTNQPQHF
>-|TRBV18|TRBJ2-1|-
TGTGCCAGCTCACCCCCCCCATGGGGCAATGAGCAGTTCTTC
CASSPPPWGNEQFF
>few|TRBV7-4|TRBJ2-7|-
TGTGCCAGCAGCCCCGACTCGTTGATCTACGAGCAGTACTTC
CASSPDSLIYEQYF
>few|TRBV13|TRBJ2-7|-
TGTGCCAGCAGCTTCGGGGATTACGAGCAGTACTTC
CASSFGDYEQYF
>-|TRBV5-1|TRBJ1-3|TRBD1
TGCGCCAGCAGCCCGACAGGGGATGGAAACACCATATATTTT
CASSPTGDGNTIYF
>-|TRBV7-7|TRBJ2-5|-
TGTGCCAGCAGCCAGACAGCGCTACAAGAGACCCAGTACTTC
CASSQTALQETQYF
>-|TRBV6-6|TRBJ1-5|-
TGTGCCAGCAGTCCCTTCGGGGGAGTCGCCCAGCATTTT
CASSPFGGVAQHF
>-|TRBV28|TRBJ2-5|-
TGTGCCAGCAGTTTCGGGGACGCCAGGGGGACCCAGTACTTC
CASSFGDARGTQYF
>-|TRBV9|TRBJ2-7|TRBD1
TGTGCCAGCAGCGGACAGGGTCGGACCTCCGAGCAGTACTTC
CASSGQGRTSEQYF
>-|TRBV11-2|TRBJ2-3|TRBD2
TGCGCCAGCAGCCATCACCTCGGCACTAGCGGGAGAACAGATACGCAGTATTTT
CASSHHLGTSGRTDTQYF
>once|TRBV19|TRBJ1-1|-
TGTGCCAGTGGAAAATCCAGGTTCAGGGACACTGAAGCTTTCTTT
CASGKSRFRDTEAFF
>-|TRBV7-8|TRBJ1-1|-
TGTGCCAGCAGCTTCCAGGGGACGAACCTGAACACTGAAGCTTTCTTT
CASSFQGTNLNTEAFF
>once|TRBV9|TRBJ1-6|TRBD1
TGTGCCAGCAGCGTTTCACCCGGACAGGGGGCGAATTCACCCCTCCACTTT
CASSVSPGQGANSPLHF
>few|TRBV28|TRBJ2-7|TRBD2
TGTGCCAGCAGTTTATTGGGACGGACTAGCGGTGACGAGCAGTACTTC
CASSLLGRTSGDEQYF
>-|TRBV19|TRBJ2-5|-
TGTGCCAGTAGTCCGGGGCTCCCGGAGACCCAGTACTTC
CASSPGLPETQYF
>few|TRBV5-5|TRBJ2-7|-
TGTGCCAGCAGCTTGAGACGCGGCCCACAGTACTTC
CASSLRRGPQYF
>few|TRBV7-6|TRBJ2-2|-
TGTGCCAGCAGCTTAGCGGTATGGGAAAGCTCCACCGGGGAGCTGTTTTTT
CASSLAVWESSTGELFF
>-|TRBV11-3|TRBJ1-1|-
TGTGCCAGCAGCTTAGGTCAGTACACTGAAGCTTTCTTT
CASSLGQYTEAFF
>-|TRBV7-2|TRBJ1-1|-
TGTGCCAGCAGCTTAAGTCTGTCCACTGAAGCTTTCTTT
CASSLSLSTEAFF
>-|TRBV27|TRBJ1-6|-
TGTGCCAGCAGTTTTCAGGGTAATTCACCCCTCCACTTT
CASSFQGNSPLHF
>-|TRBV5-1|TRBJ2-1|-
TGCGCCAGCAGCATCTACAGGGAAAATGAGCAGTTCTTC
CASSIYRENEQFF
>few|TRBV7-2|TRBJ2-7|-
TGTGCCAGCAGCTCGAACCGGGCCTCCTACGAGCAGTACTTC
CASSSNRASYEQYF
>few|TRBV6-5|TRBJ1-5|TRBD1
TGTGCCAGCAGCCACAGGGGTGGCAATCAGCCCCAGCATTTT
CASSHRGGNQPQHF
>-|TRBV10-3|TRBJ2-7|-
TGTGCCAGCAGCCCCGGAGGGGCGAGAAAAGAGCAGTACTTC
CASSPGGARKEQYF